These 10 T cell receptor beta chains originate from one sample sequenced in a study of CD8 T cells in Susac syndrome. Random hexamers were used to reverse transcribe the RNA input (roughly 0.5 to 1 ug). Using its own MiXCR run on the immunoSEQ multiplex PCR reads, TCRdb lists one record per CDR3 protein. The sample lists some 210,000 distinct CDR3 sequences; approximately 94% were seen once. Sequences were obtained from CD4+ T cells from PBMCs. The receptors shown here come from a human donor with Susac syndrome.

The V and J genes are TRBV19 and TRBJ2-3; D is uncertain. V lost 6 bases to trimming and J lost 3 bases, with 10 bases between them. The CDR3 has 13 amino acids. Germline CDR1 reads LNHDA; CDR2 reads SQIVND (reference sequence). The CDR3 reads CASRGIGTDTQYF. The DNA of the CDR3 is TGTGCCAGTAGAGGAATAGGGACAGATACGCAGTATTTT.

This chain connects TRBV27 to TRBJ1-6; D is possibly TRBD1 (6 bases). Trimming left V 5 bases short and J 7 bases short, with 15 bases between. The V gene's germline CDR1 is MNHEY and CDR2 SMNVEV (reference sequence). The CDR3 totals 15 residues. The CDR3 protein is CASSQLTGTNSPLHF. Here the CDR3 DNA reads TGTGCCAGCAGTCAACTTACAGGGACGAATTCACCCCTCCACTTT.

This chain joins TRBV6-1 and TRBJ2-3; 15 bases are shared with TRBD2. CDR1 and CDR2 from the germline V gene are MNHNS and SASEGT. This CDR3 contains 17 residues. Trimming removed 6 bases from V and 5 bases from J; junction bases left unmatched: 9. CDR3 nucleotide sequence: TGTGCCAGCAGCCGCGGGACTAGCGGGGGGCAAGGAGATACGCAGTATTTT. Amino acid sequence: CASSRGTSGGQGDTQYF.

The chain links TRBV3-1 to TRBJ1-2, with TRBD1 as a possible D gene (6 bases). V was clipped by 1 base and J by 6 bases, with 18 bases between them. The CDR3 is 16 amino acids. The germline gives CDR1 LGHDT, CDR2 YNNKEL (reference sequence). The chain's CDR3 is CASSQVTGKSSDGYTF. In nucleotides, the CDR3 is TGTGCCAGCAGCCAAGTAACAGGGAAGTCTTCCGATGGCTACACCTTC.

V usage is TRBV30 and J usage is TRBJ2-5; TRBD2 matches 13 bases. Germline CDR1 GTSNPN, CDR2 SVGIG (reference sequence). J lost 4 bases, V lost 0 bases, and 2 bases had no gene match. This CDR3 comprises 15 residues. CDR3 sequence: CAWSVGLAGAETQYF. CDR3 sequence (DNA): TGTGCCTGGAGTGTAGGACTAGCGGGGGCAGAGACCCAGTACTTC. The complete variable domain, with remaining parts taken from reference TRBV30 and TRBJ2-5, reads SQTIHQWPATLVQPVGSPLSLECTVEGTSNPNLYWYRQAAGRGLQLLFYSVGIGQISSEVPQNLSASRPQDRQFILSSKKLLLSDSGFYLCAWSVGLAGAETQYFGPGTRLLVL.

The chain links TRBV30 to TRBJ2-1; 9 bases map to TRBD2. CDR1 is GTSNPN and CDR2 is SVGIG in the germline V gene (reference sequence). This CDR3 contains 13 residues. V gave up 3 bases and J gave up 10 bases; unmatched junction bases: 7. The CDR3 DNA sequence: TGTGCCTGGAGCGTTCAACTAGCGGGCGAGCAGTTCTTC. This translates into CAWSVQLAGEQFF. The full variable domain, its missing parts supplied by reference TRBV30 and TRBJ2-1, is SQTIHQWPATLVQPVGSPLSLECTVEGTSNPNLYWYRQAAGRGLQLLFYSVGIGQISSEVPQNLSASRPQDRQFILSSKKLLLSDSGFYLCAWSVQLAGEQFFGPGTRLTVL.

The chain has TRBV30 and TRBJ1-6; D remains unclear. CDR3 size: 14 residues. V lost 4 bases to trimming and J lost 5 bases, with 12 bases between them. The germline gives CDR1 GTSNPN, CDR2 SVGIG (reference sequence). Written as DNA, the CDR3 is TGTGCCTGGATACACCACAGCCATAATTCACCCCTCCACTTT. Protein product: CAWIHHSHNSPLHF.

The genes are TRBV7-3 and TRBJ2-5, with D possibly TRBD1 on 5 matching bases. Deletions cut 3 bases from V and 4 bases from J, with 12 bases between. Germline CDR1 SGHTA, CDR2 FQGTGA. The CDR3 has 14 residues. CDR3 nucleotides: TGTGCCAGCAGCTTTGGAGCAGGGTTAGAGACCCAGTACTTC. Translation gives CASSFGAGLETQYF.

The chain uses TRBV7-3 and TRBJ2-5, with TRBD1 as a possible D gene (6 bases). Deletions cut 0 bases from V and 1 base from J, with 9 bases between. Germline loops: CDR1 SGHTA, CDR2 FQGTGA. The CDR3 has 15 amino acids. In DNA form, the CDR3 reads TGTGCCAGCAGCTTAACCGGGACATCCCAAGAGACCCAGTACTTC. Translated, it gives CASSLTGTSQETQYF. The variable domain in full, with the rest retrieved from reference TRBV7-3 and TRBJ2-5, is GAGVSQTPSNKVTEKGKYVELRCDPISGHTALYWYRQSLGQGPEFLIYFQGTGAADDSGLPNDRFFAVRPEGSVSTLKIQRTERGDSAVYLCASSLTGTSQETQYFGPGTRLLVL.

This chain joins TRBV29-1 and TRBJ2-3, with D tentatively TRBD1 (5 bases). The germline CDR1 and CDR2 sequences are SQVTM and ANQGSEA. Trimming pared 6 bases from V and 2 bases from J, leaving 12 bases between. This CDR3 region has 13 residues. The CDR3 DNA reads TGCAGCGTCCAGGGTCTTCCCACAGATACGCAGTATTTT. This encodes CSVQGLPTDTQYF.